The 10 T cell receptor beta chains in this list originate from one sample, sequenced in a study of identical twins. From the 5' RACE reads, TCRdb called clonotypes with MiXCR, one entry per CDR3 protein. In the table there are approximately 890,000 distinct CDR3 sequences, approximately 13% of which are singletons. The same sample was also used in a study of yellow fever vaccine responses in identical twins.

The specimen was PBMCs. The receptor set was obtained from a woman under 30 in good health.

V gene TRBV27 combines with J gene TRBJ2-3, with D maybe TRBD2 (5 bases). CDR1 is MNHEY and CDR2 is SMNVEV in the germline V gene (reference sequence). The CDR3 is 15 amino acids. Trimming took off 3 bases at V and 4 bases at J, with 14 bases between the two ends. DNA of the CDR3: TGTGCCAGCAGTTTCCTAGCCGAGTGGGCAGATACGCAGTATTTT. The encoded protein is CASSFLAEWADTQYF.

This rearrangement joins TRBV5-1 to TRBJ2-3; D is perhaps TRBD2 (5 bases). CDR1 is SGHRS, CDR2 YFSETQ, per germline. V shed 4 bases and J shed 3 bases, with 12 bases lying between them. There are 14 residues in the CDR3. The CDR3 nucleotides read TGCGCCAGCAGCGTAGGAGAGGGTACAGATACGCAGTATTTT. Its translation: CASSVGEGTDTQYF.

V gene TRBV29-1 combines with J gene TRBJ2-7; D is unresolved. The CDR3 is 13 residues long. V was clipped by 1 base and J by 0 bases, with 7 bases between them. CDR1 SQVTM and CDR2 ANQGSEA come from the germline V gene. The CDR3 DNA reads TGCAGCGTTGAAGTCGGCACCTCCTACGAGCAGTACTTC. Amino acids: CSVEVGTSYEQYF.

The chain employs TRBV20-1 and TRBJ2-3; TRBD2 matches 10 bases. Trimming took 3 bases from V and 6 from J; bases not matched to a gene: 9. The CDR3 is made up of 15 amino acids. Germline CDR1 DFQATT, CDR2 SNEGSKA (reference sequence). CDR3: CSASKASGGLDTQYF. As DNA, the CDR3 is TGCAGTGCTAGTAAGGCTAGCGGGGGCCTGGATACGCAGTATTTT.

This chain links TRBV28 with TRBJ2-7, with TRBD2 identical over 8 bases. The V gene's germline CDR1 is MDHEN and CDR2 SYDVKM. This CDR3 is built from 15 residues. V lost 3 bases, J lost 7 bases, and 11 bases stayed unmatched. CDR3 sequence reads: CASSFPWTGGGEQYF. In DNA, the CDR3 is TGTGCCAGCAGTTTCCCCTGGACTGGCGGGGGGGAGCAGTACTTC.

The V and J genes are TRBV5-1 and TRBJ1-2; TRBD1 matches at 12 bases. V trimming: 3 bases; J trimming: 0 bases; junction bases outside the gene matches: 6. CDR3 length: 17 residues. Germline V gene data show CDR1 as SGHRS and CDR2 as YFSETQ. The DNA of the CDR3 is TGCGCCAGCAGCTCATGGGACAGGGGGCACCCTAACTATGGCTACACCTTC. This sequence encodes CASSSWDRGHPNYGYTF.

The V and J genes are TRBV5-1 and TRBJ1-1; no reliable D call. The CDR3 is made up of 18 amino acids. Germline CDR1 reads SGHRS; CDR2 reads YFSETQ. V was clipped by 0 bases and J by 1 base, with 19 bases between them. The CDR3 loop is CASSLDFNSRIRNTEAFF. The CDR3 DNA is TGCGCCAGCAGCTTGGATTTCAACAGCCGGATACGGAACACTGAAGCTTTCTTT.

This clonotype was observed a few times. This CDR3 reads CASTPASSGNVDTQYF. The CDR3 DNA reads as TGTGCCAGCACTCCGGCGTCTAGCGGGAACGTAGATACGCAGTATTTT. The V and J genes are TRBV28 and TRBJ2-3; 9 bases agree with TRBD2. CDR3 length: 16 residues. Trimming took 7 bases from V and 5 from J; bases not matched to a gene: 13. Per germline, CDR1 MDHEN and CDR2 SYDVKM.

This clonotype was detected only a few times. The chain couples TRBV20-1 to TRBJ2-7; TRBD1 matches 7 bases. The CDR3 loop spans 15 amino acids. V shed 1 base, J shed 2 bases, and the junction held 8 bases outside the gene matches. Looked up from germline, CDR1 is DFQATT and CDR2 is SNEGSKA (reference sequence). The CDR3 DNA follows: TGCAGTGCTAGAGGTATGACAGGACAGGCCTACGAGCAGTACTTC. Amino acid sequence: CSARGMTGQAYEQYF.

J is TRBJ1-6 and V is TRBV12-3 or TRBV12-4; tentative D call: TRBD1 (6 bases). There are 15 residues in the CDR3. V was pared by 3 bases and J by 5 bases, with 11 bases between. The CDR3 here is CASSFTGLDNSPLHF. Written as DNA, the CDR3 is TGTGCCAGCAGTTTCACAGGGTTAGATAATTCACCCCTCCACTTT.